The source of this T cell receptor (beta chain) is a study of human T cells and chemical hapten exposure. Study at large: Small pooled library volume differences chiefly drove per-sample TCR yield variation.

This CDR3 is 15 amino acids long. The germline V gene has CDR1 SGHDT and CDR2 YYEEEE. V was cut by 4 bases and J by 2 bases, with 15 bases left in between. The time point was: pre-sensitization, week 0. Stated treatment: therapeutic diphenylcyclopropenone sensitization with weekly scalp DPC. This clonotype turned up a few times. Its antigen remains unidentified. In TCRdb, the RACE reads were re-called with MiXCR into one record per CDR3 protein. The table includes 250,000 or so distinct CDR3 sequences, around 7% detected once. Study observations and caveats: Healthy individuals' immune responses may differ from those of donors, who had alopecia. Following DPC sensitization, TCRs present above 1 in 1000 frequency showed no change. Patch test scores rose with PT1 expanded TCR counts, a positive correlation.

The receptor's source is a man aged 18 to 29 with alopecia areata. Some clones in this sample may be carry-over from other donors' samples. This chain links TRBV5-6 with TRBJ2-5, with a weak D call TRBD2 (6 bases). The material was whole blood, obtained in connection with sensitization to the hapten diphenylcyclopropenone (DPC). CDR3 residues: CASSMVGGVQETQYF. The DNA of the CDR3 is TGTGCCAGCAGCATGGTGGGGGGTGTGCAAGAGACCCAGTACTTC.